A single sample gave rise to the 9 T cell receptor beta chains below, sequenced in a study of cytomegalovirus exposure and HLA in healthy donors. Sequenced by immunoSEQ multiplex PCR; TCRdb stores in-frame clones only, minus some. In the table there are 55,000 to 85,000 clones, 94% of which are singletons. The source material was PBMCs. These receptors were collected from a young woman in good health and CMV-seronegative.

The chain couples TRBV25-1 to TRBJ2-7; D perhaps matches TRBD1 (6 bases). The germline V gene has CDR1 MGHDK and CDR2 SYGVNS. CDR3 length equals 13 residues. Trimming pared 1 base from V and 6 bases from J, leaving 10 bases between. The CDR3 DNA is TGTGCCAGCAGTGAATTCGAGGGGGTCGAGCAGTACTTC. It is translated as CASSEFEGVEQYF.

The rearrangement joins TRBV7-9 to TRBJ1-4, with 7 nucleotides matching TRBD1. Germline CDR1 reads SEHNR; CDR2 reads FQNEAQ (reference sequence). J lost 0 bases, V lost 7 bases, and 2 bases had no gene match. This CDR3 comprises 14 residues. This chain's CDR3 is CASTQGATNEKLFF. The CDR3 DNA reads TGTGCCAGCACCCAGGGGGCAACTAATGAAAAACTGTTTTTT.

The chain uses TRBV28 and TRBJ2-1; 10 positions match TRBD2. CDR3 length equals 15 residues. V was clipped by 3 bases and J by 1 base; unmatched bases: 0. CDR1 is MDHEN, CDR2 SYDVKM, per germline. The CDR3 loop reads CASSLTSGSYNEQFF. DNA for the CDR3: TGTGCCAGCAGTTTGACTAGCGGGTCCTACAATGAGCAGTTCTTC.

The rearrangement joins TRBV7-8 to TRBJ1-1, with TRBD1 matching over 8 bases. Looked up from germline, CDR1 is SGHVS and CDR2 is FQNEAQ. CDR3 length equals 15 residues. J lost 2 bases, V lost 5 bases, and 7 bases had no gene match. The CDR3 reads CASSPDRGVNTEAFF. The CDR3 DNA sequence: TGTGCCAGCAGCCCCGACAGGGGCGTTAACACTGAAGCTTTCTTT.

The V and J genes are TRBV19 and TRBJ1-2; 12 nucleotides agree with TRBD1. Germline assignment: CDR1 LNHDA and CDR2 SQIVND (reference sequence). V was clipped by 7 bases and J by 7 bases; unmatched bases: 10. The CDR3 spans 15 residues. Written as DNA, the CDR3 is TGTGCCAGTACTAACATCGGGACAGGGGGCGCTGGCTACACCTTC. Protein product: CASTNIGTGGAGYTF.

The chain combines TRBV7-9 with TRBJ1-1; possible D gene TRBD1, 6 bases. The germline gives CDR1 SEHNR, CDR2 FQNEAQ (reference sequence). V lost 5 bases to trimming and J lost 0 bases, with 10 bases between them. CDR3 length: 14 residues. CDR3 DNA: TGTGCCAGCAGCAACAGGGTTGTGAACACTGAAGCTTTCTTT. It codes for CASSNRVVNTEAFF. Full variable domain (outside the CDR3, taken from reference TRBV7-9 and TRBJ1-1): DTGVSQNPRHKITKRGQNVTFRCDPISEHNRLYWYRQTLGQGPEFLTYFQNEAQLEKSRLLSDRFSAERPKGSFSTLEIQRTEQGDSAMYLCASSNRVVNTEAFFGQGTRLTVV.

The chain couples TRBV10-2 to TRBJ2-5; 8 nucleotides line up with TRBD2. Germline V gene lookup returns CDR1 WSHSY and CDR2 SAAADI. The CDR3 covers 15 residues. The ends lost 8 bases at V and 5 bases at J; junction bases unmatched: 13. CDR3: CASVAKAGDEETQYF. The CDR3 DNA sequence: TGCGCCAGCGTCGCAAAAGCGGGAGATGAGGAGACCCAGTACTTC.

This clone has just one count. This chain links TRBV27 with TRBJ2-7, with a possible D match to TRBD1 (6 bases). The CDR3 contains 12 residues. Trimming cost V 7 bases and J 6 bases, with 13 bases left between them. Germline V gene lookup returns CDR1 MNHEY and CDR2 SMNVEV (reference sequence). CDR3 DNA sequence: TGTGCCAGCACTGGGGTACAGGGCGAGCAGTACTTC. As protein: CASTGVQGEQYF.

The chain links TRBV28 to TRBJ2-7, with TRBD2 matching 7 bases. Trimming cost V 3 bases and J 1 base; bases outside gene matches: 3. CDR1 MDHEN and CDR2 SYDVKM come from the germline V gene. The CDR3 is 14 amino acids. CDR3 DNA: TGTGCCAGCAGTTTTGCTAGCGGATCCTACGAGCAGTACTTC. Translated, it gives CASSFASGSYEQYF. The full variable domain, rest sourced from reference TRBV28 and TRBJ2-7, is DVKVTQSSRYLVKRTGEKVFLECVQDMDHENMFWYRQDPGLGLRLIYFSYDVKMKEKGDIPEGYSVSREKKERFSLILESASTNQTSMYLCASSFASGSYEQYFGPGTRLTVT.